The next 5 T cell receptor beta chains were all read from a single sample in a study of early T cells in non-severe SARS-CoV-2 infection. TCRdb passed the 5' RACE reads through MiXCR, listing each CDR3 protein once. The sample has 35,000 to 55,000 distinct CDR3 sequences; 20% to 25% are singletons. The material was whole blood, obtained at baseline. These receptors were obtained from an adult who was a healthcare worker with PCR-confirmed SARS-CoV-2 infection or an uninfected control (not recorded which).

This chain joins TRBV12-3 or TRBV12-4 and TRBJ2-7; D is uncertain. The V end was cut by 2 bases, the J end by 7 bases, with 9 bases between. The CDR3 length is 12 residues. The CDR3, as DNA: TGTGCCAGCAGTTTATTTTCCGGGGAGCAGTACTTC. Translated: CASSLFSGEQYF.

This chain links TRBV5-1 with TRBJ2-1; D could derive from TRBD1 or TRBD2 (5 bases each). V was cut by 4 bases and J by 0 bases, with 14 bases left in between. Germline lookup yields CDR1 SGHRS and CDR2 YFSETQ. CDR3 length: 16 amino acids. DNA of the CDR3: TGCGCCAGCAGCCCCCAATGGGACGGCTCCTACAATGAGCAGTTCTTC. This sequence encodes CASSPQWDGSYNEQFF.

The chain links TRBV5-4 to TRBJ2-5; TRBD1 agrees at 8 bases. The length of the CDR3 is 14 residues. Germline assignment: CDR1 SGHNT and CDR2 YYREEE (reference sequence). The J segment lost 2 bases and the V segment lost 5 bases, leaving 5 bases of the junction unmatched. For the CDR3, the DNA is TGTGCCAGCAGAAGTACAGGGGGTCAAGAGACCCAGTACTTC. It yields the protein CASRSTGGQETQYF.

The gene calls are TRBV19 and TRBJ1-5; 9 bases match TRBD1. V shed 4 bases, J shed 6 bases, and the junction held 7 bases outside the gene matches. CDR1 LNHDA and CDR2 SQIVND come from the germline V gene (reference sequence). This CDR3 is built from 15 residues. CDR3 sequence: CASSTGQGPSQPQHF. The CDR3 DNA reads TGTGCCAGTAGTACGGGACAGGGTCCTTCTCAGCCCCAGCATTTT.

V and J are TRBV5-1 and TRBJ1-3, with 7 bases matching TRBD1. J gave up 0 bases and V 3 bases, and 3 bases lay outside the gene matches. Per germline, CDR1 SGHRS and CDR2 YFSETQ. The CDR3 covers 15 residues. CDR3 in amino acids: CASSSRQGSGNTIYF. The CDR3 region has the DNA TGCGCCAGCAGCTCCAGACAGGGCTCTGGAAACACCATATATTTT.